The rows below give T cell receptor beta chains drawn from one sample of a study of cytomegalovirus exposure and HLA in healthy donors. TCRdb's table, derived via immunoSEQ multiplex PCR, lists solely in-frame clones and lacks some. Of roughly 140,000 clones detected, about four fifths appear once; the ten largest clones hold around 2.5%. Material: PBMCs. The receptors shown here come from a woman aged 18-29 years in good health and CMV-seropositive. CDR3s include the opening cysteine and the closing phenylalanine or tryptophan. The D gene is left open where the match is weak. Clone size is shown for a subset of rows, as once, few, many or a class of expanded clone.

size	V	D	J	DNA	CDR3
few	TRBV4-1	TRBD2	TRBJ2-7	TGCGCCAGCAGCCAAGATAGCGGGGGTTGGTACGAGCAGTACTTC	CASSQDSGGWYEQYF
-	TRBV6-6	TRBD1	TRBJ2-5	TGTGCCAGCAGTTCTCCCCTGACGACAGGGCGAGAGACCCAGTACTTC	CASSSPLTTGRETQYF
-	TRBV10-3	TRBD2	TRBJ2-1	TGTGCCATCAGTATCCCTAGCGGGGGGACGTACAATGAGCAGTTCTTC	CAISIPSGGTYNEQFF
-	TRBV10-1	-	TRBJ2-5	TGCGCCAGCAGTGACGGACTGGTTGGGACCCAGTACTTC	CASSDGLVGTQYF
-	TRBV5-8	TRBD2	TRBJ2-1	TGTGCCAGCAGCTTGGCGGGGACTAGAAATGAGCAGTTCTTC	CASSLAGTRNEQFF
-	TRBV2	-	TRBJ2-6	TGTGCCAGCAGTGGCGCGACTGGGGCCAACGTCCTGACTTTC	CASSGATGANVLTF
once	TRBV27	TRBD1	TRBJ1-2	TGTGCCAGCAGCCCCAGGAGAGGGGGCGGCTACACCTTC	CASSPRRGGGYTF
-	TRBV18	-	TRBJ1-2	TGTGCCAGCTCACGTCAGGGAGGGGATGGCTACACCTTC	CASSRQGGDGYTF
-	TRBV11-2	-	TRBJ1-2	TGTGCCAGCAGCTCAATCCGAGACAGGAACTATGGCTACACCTTC	CASSSIRDRNYGYTF
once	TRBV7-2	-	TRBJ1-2	TGTGCCAGCAGCTTAGGGCAGGCTATGGCGTATGGCTACACCTTC	CASSLGQAMAYGYTF
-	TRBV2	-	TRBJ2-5	TGTGCCAGCCAAGCGGGGACACAAGAGACCCAGTACTTC	CASQAGTQETQYF
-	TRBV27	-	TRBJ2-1	TGTGCCAGCAGCTTTCTTGAGGCGTTAGGAGACAATGAGCAGTTCTTC	CASSFLEALGDNEQFF
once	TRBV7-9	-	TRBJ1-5	TGTGCCAGCAGCTCGACAGTGGCCCCAAATCAGCCCCAGCATTTT	CASSSTVAPNQPQHF
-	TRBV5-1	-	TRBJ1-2	TGCGCCAGCAGCAGTGTGGCCAACTATGGCTACACCTTC	CASSSVANYGYTF
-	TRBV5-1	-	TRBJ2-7	TGCGCCAGCAGCTCCTCAGCGACTAACTCCTACGAGCAGTACTTC	CASSSSATNSYEQYF
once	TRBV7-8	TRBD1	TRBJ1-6	TGTGCCAGCAGGGAAGCCGGGACAGGGATTTCACCCCTCCACTTT	CASREAGTGISPLHF
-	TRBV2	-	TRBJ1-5	TGTGCCAGCAGTGAGGAAGGGGGACTAAATCAGCCCCAGCATTTT	CASSEEGGLNQPQHF
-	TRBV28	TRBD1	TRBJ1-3	TGTGCCAGCAGTCCCCGGGACAGTCTCGGAAACACCATATATTTT	CASSPRDSLGNTIYF
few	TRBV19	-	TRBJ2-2	TGTGCCAGTAGCGAGCTCTTGGGTAGCGCCGGGGAGCTGTTTTTT	CASSELLGSAGELFF
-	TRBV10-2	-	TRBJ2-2	TGCGCCAGCAGTGATTTTAGGGGCGGGGAGCTGTTTTTT	CASSDFRGGELFF
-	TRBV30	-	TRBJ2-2	TGTGCCTGGAGTTTTGGTACCGGGACTTCCACCGGGGAGCTGTTTTTT	CAWSFGTGTSTGELFF
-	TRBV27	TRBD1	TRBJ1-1	TGTGCCAGCAGCCACAGGGGGCGGCTGAACACTGAAGCTTTCTTT	CASSHRGRLNTEAFF